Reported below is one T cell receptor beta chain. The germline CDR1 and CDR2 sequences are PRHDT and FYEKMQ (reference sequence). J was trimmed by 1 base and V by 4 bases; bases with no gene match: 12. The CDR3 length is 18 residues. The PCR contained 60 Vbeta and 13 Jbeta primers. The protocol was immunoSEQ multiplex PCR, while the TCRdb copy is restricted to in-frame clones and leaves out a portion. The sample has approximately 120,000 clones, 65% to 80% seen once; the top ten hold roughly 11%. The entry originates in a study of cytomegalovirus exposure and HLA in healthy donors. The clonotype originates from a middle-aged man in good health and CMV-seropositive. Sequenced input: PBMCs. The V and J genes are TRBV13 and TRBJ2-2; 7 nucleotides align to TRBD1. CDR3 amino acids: CASSSLVWTGKNTGELFF. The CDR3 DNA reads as TGTGCCAGCAGCTCCCTAGTCTGGACAGGAAAGAACACCGGGGAGCTGTTTTTT.